The 20 T cell receptor beta chains given below trace back to one sample, sequenced in a study of blood T cell repertoires in COVID-19. Only in-frame clones appear in the TCRdb table, and some are missing; sequencing was by immunoSEQ multiplex PCR. Of approximately 100,000 clones in the sample, about 90% were seen once. Sequenced sample: peripheral blood. The receptors here all came from a middle-aged man with acute or convalescent COVID-19.

This chain uses TRBV18 with TRBJ2-5; tentative D call: TRBD1 (7 bases). Germline V gene lookup returns CDR1 KGHSH and CDR2 LQKENI. V was shortened by 3 bases and J by 3 bases, with 11 bases between the two germline ends. This CDR3 contains 14 residues. CDR3 in amino acids: CASSPRDREETQYF. The CDR3 coding sequence is TGTGCCAGCTCACCGCGGGACAGAGAAGAGACCCAGTACTTC.

The chain links TRBV5-1 to TRBJ2-1, with TRBD1 matching over 7 bases. This CDR3 has 15 amino acids. With V trimmed by 2 bases and J by 2 bases, 4 bases remained unmatched. CDR1 SGHRS and CDR2 YFSETQ come from the germline V gene. This chain's CDR3 is CASSFQQGTYNEQFF. In DNA form, the CDR3 reads TGCGCCAGCAGCTTCCAACAGGGGACCTACAATGAGCAGTTCTTC.

The V gene is TRBV29-1, the J gene TRBJ2-3; possibly TRBD1 for D (5 bases). CDR3 length: 15 residues. Germline CDR1 reads SQVTM; CDR2 reads ANQGSEA. V lost 4 bases and J 0 bases, leaving 14 bases between the germline ends. The CDR3 nucleotides are TGCAGCGTTGTTTTAAGGGGCTTAAGCACAGATACGCAGTATTTT. It specifies CSVVLRGLSTDTQYF.

CDR3 sequence: CASIKTGDNSPLHF. The CDR3 DNA reads TGTGCCAGCATCAAGACAGGGGACAATTCACCCCTCCACTTT. The chain carries TRBV13 and TRBJ1-6; 8 bases line up with TRBD1. Per the germline V gene, CDR1 is PRHDT and CDR2 is FYEKMQ (reference sequence). The CDR3 has 14 residues. The junction had 6 bases not matched to a gene; V was cut back by 7 bases and J by 7 bases.

The chain uses TRBV24-1 and TRBJ2-3; 10 positions match TRBD2. Trimming at V came to 0 bases and at J to 4 bases, leaving 3 bases not matched to a gene. The CDR3 is 16 residues long. Germline V lookup: CDR1 KGHDR, CDR2 SFDVKD. The DNA of the CDR3 is TGTGCCACCAGTGATTTGGCTAGCGGGAGTCCAGATACGCAGTATTTT. It codes for CATSDLASGSPDTQYF.

The chain recombines TRBV7-9 with TRBJ1-4; the match to TRBD1 covers 10 bases. There are 17 residues in the CDR3. Germline V CDR1 and CDR2: SEHNR, FQNEAQ (reference sequence). The ends lost 0 bases at V and 4 bases at J; junction bases unmatched: 5. The CDR3 loop reads CASSLARGQGVNEKLFF. CDR3 DNA: TGTGCCAGCAGCTTAGCGCGAGGACAGGGGGTTAATGAAAAACTGTTTTTT.

This clone came up once. The chain uses TRBV6-4 and TRBJ2-2; 9 bases fit TRBD2. Per the germline V gene, CDR1 is MRHNA and CDR2 is SNTAGT. With V trimmed by 3 bases and J by 1 base, 0 bases remained unmatched. CDR3 size: 15 residues. The CDR3 region is CASSETSGNTGELFF. The CDR3 coding sequence is TGTGCCAGCAGTGAGACTAGCGGGAACACCGGGGAGCTGTTTTTT.

This chain uses TRBV19 with TRBJ1-5, with 9 bases lining up with TRBD1. Germline V gene sequence: CDR1 LNHDA, CDR2 SQIVND (reference sequence). The CDR3 extends over 15 amino acids. V trimming: 3 bases; J trimming: 6 bases; junction bases outside the gene matches: 6. The CDR3 nucleotides are TGTGCCAGTAGTATGGAGGGACAGGGCGGTCAGCCCCAGCATTTT. This codes for CASSMEGQGGQPQHF.

V is TRBV6-2 or TRBV6-3 and J is TRBJ2-1; 8 nucleotides align to TRBD1. This CDR3 has 17 amino acids. Trimming cost V 2 bases and J 4 bases; bases outside gene matches: 10. Germline lookup yields CDR1 MNHEY and CDR2 SVGEGT. The CDR3 DNA follows: TGTGCCAGCAGTTACCTCGGGGGAGACAGGGGATACAATGAGCAGTTCTTC. Protein: CASSYLGGDRGYNEQFF.

The chain couples TRBV5-1 to TRBJ2-7; the match to TRBD2 covers 9 bases. Germline trimming cut 0 bases from V and 3 bases from J; bases unmatched to any gene: 4. The CDR3 consists of 15 residues. In germline, CDR1 is SGHRS, CDR2 YFSETQ. CDR3 in amino acids: CASSLVGSGGYEQYF. DNA for the CDR3: TGCGCCAGCAGCTTGGTTGGTAGCGGGGGCTACGAGCAGTACTTC. Drawing the rest from reference TRBV5-1 and TRBJ2-7, the complete variable domain is KAGVTQTPRYLIKTRGQQVTLSCSPISGHRSVSWYQQTPGQGLQFLFEYFSETQRNKGNFPGRFSGRQFSNSRSEMNVSTLELGDSALYLCASSLVGSGGYEQYFGPGTRLTVT.

This rearrangement joins TRBV10-3 to TRBJ2-7; TRBD1 agrees at 10 bases. The CDR3 contains 16 residues. The ends lost 4 bases at V and 5 bases at J; junction bases unmatched: 11. In germline, CDR1 is ENHRY, CDR2 SYGVKD. For the CDR3, the DNA is TGTGCCATCAGTGGGCAACCGGGACAGGGGCTCGACGAGCAGTACTTC. Translating gives CAISGQPGQGLDEQYF.

V and J are TRBV7-9 and TRBJ2-4, with D perhaps matching TRBD2 (6 bases). Germline values: CDR1 SEHNR, CDR2 FQNEAQ (reference sequence). The CDR3 length is 14 residues. V was cut by 6 bases and J by 5 bases, with 14 bases left in between. The CDR3: CASSVGTGENIQYF. DNA for the CDR3: TGTGCCAGCAGTGTCGGTACGGGGGAAAACATTCAGTACTTC. Complete variable domain (other parts from reference TRBV7-9 and TRBJ2-4): DTGVSQNPRHKITKRGQNVTFRCDPISEHNRLYWYRQTLGQGPEFLTYFQNEAQLEKSRLLSDRFSAERPKGSFSTLEIQRTEQGDSAMYLCASSVGTGENIQYFGAGTRLSVL.

The chain carries TRBV2 and TRBJ2-3; 12 nucleotides match TRBD2. The germline V gene has CDR1 SNHLY and CDR2 FYNNEI. This CDR3 region has 15 residues. The J segment lost 5 bases and the V segment lost 6 bases, leaving 6 bases of the junction unmatched. CDR3 nucleotides: TGTGCCAGCAGATCATCTAGCGGGAGGGGAGATACGCAGTATTTT. It is translated as CASRSSSGRGDTQYF.

This sequence joins TRBV30 and TRBJ2-1, with TRBD2 matching over 14 bases. The trim removed 1 base at V and 15 bases at J, leaving 11 bases unmatched. Germline V CDR1 and CDR2: GTSNPN, SVGIG (reference sequence). CDR3 length equals 15 residues. CDR3 coding DNA: TGTGCCTGGAGTGACCCAGGGACTAGCGGGAGTACTGGGTTCTTC. It translates to CAWSDPGTSGSTGFF.

The chain uses TRBV19 and TRBJ2-6, with D uncertain. The length of the CDR3 is 15 residues. V was cut by 1 base and J by 0 bases, with 4 bases left in between. Germline CDR1 reads LNHDA; CDR2 reads SQIVND (reference sequence). In nucleotides, the CDR3 is TGTGCCAGTAGTATAGCAGACTCTGGGGCCAACGTCCTGACTTTC. Protein: CASSIADSGANVLTF.

The genes are TRBV27 and TRBJ2-3, with TRBD2 matching 14 bases. Germline V gene data show CDR1 as MNHEY and CDR2 as SMNVEV (reference sequence). The V and J ends lost 6 bases and 2 bases, in that order; junction bases with no gene match: 4. The CDR3 length is 16 residues. The DNA for the CDR3 is TGTGCCAGCAGAACGACTAGCGGGAGGGCCACAGATACGCAGTATTTT. Protein sequence: CASRTTSGRATDTQYF.

The chain uses TRBV27 and TRBJ1-3; possibly TRBD1 for D (6 bases). The V end lost 5 bases, the J end lost 4 bases, and 15 bases lay between the germline ends. In germline, CDR1 is MNHEY, CDR2 SMNVEV (reference sequence). The CDR3 is made up of 15 amino acids. CDR3 region: CASSLAQGSGNTIYF. Written as DNA, the CDR3 is TGTGCCAGCAGTCTCGCACAGGGATCGGGAAACACCATATATTTT.

The V gene is TRBV25-1, the J gene TRBJ2-1; D is uncertain. The V end was cut by 2 bases, the J end by 9 bases, with 14 bases between. The CDR3 contains 14 residues. Germline V gives CDR1 MGHDK, CDR2 SYGVNS. The DNA of the CDR3 is TGTGCCAGCAGTGAACTAAGTCTTAGTGGTGAGCAGTTCTTC. It encodes CASSELSLSGEQFF. Looking up the rest from reference TRBV25-1 and TRBJ2-1 gives the full variable domain: EADIYQTPRYLVIGTGKKITLECSQTMGHDKMYWYQQDPGMELHLIHYSYGVNSTEKGDLSSESTVSRIRTEHFPLTLESARPSHTSQYLCASSELSLSGEQFFGPGTRLTVL.

V and J are TRBV28 and TRBJ2-7; 7 nucleotides match TRBD1. With 6 bases clipped from V and 3 bases from J, the junction kept 2 bases outside the gene matches. This CDR3 is 12 amino acids long. The germline CDR1 and CDR2 sequences are MDHEN and SYDVKM. The CDR3 region has the DNA TGTGCCAGCAGCAGGACAGGCTACGAGCAGTACTTC. Translating gives CASSRTGYEQYF.

J is TRBJ2-3 and V is TRBV2; tentatively, D is TRBD2 (6 bases). Germline V gene lookup returns CDR1 SNHLY and CDR2 FYNNEI. This CDR3 comprises 14 residues. With 6 bases removed from V and 9 bases from J, the gap between germline ends came to 19 bases. In DNA form, the CDR3 reads TGTGCCAGCAGGGGCGGGACCCCGGGGGACACGCAGTATTTT. Translated: CASRGGTPGDTQYF.